This TCR beta chain was identified in a study of naive and memory T cell subsets. General study points: Activation and differentiation may alter RNA-based TCR counts. A few larger clonotypes appeared in naive repertoires, especially CD8, possibly memory cells re-expressing CD45RA. In CD4 and CD8 cells, diversity dropped from naive through EMRA.

Trimming took off 3 bases at V and 0 bases at J, with 6 bases between the two ends. The CDR3 totals 13 residues. Two oligonucleotides, mixed equimolar, formed the beta constant-region primer covering TRBC1 and TRBC2. The ligated cDNA underwent four PCR rounds using SP2 and nested alpha and beta constant-region primers. In TCRdb, the UMI-ligation and nested PCR reads were re-called with MiXCR into one record per CDR3 protein. Here the sample spans 150,000 or so distinct CDR3 sequences, 22% being singletons. The sample holds many counts of this clonotype. Antigen: not known. This TCR was recovered from a human donor in good health. The sequencing sample was made of naive CD4+ T cells from blood. This sequence joins TRBV12-3 or TRBV12-4 and TRBJ2-7; D uncertain. CDR3: CASSLRNSYEQYF. In DNA, the CDR3 is TGTGCCAGCAGTTTGAGGAACTCCTACGAGCAGTACTTC.